Reported below is one T cell receptor beta chain. Its antigen is unidentified. This could be a read error, since a much larger clone is one nucleotide away. Priming with a constant-region primer yielded TCR beta cDNA from roughly 490 ng total RNA. ARM-PCR, slightly modified, supplied the TCR beta libraries through three nested multiplex PCR rounds. It was with TRBV1-TRBV30 forward primers and a C-beta reverse primer that the first two PCR rounds were run, at roughly 10 cycles each. TCRdb fed the multiplex PCR reads into MiXCR, producing one record per CDR3 protein. Of approximately 300,000 distinct CDR3 sequences in the sample, more than 55% were seen once. This sample was included in a study of tumor-infiltrating lymphocytes in primary liver carcinoma. Study information: Men and women, 30 to 69 years of age, made up the patients. The study, taken as a whole, reports: Tumor tissue displayed a significantly greater top-250-clone fraction than blood (p = 0.039). Tumor-adjacent and tumor-blood pairs displayed less overlap than did pairs of tumor regions.

RNA was extracted from whole blood without cell sorting, alongside germline DNA. CDR3 length equals 14 residues. V lost 7 bases, J lost 4 bases, and 14 bases lay in between. Looked up from germline, CDR1 is LGHNT and CDR2 is FRNRAP. The V and J genes are TRBV12-5 and TRBJ2-1; D is unclear. The receptor was derived from a man aged 35-49 years with primary liver carcinoma and hepatitis B virus infection. Sequencing was done on a sample of peripheral blood. The CDR3 DNA reads as TGTGCTAGTGCCCGGGTCAGGTCGTACAATGAGCAGTTCTTC. Translation gives CASARVRSYNEQFF.